These 9 T cell receptor beta chains were sequenced from one sample in a study of T cell responses to AZD1222 COVID-19 vaccine. Method: immunoSEQ multiplex PCR; TCRdb's copy keeps in-frame clones and lacks some. The sample records approximately 160,000 clones, 88% being singletons. The sequencing here drew on peripheral blood, taken on day 0 of MenACWY control vaccination. These receptor sequences come from an adult in good health.

V gene TRBV5-5 combines with J gene TRBJ1-4, with D perhaps matching TRBD1 (6 bases). The germline V gene has CDR1 SGHKS and CDR2 YYEKEE (reference sequence). There are 16 residues in the CDR3. Trimming stripped 5 bases from V and 7 bases from J, with 21 bases between. DNA for the CDR3: TGTGCCAGCAGTTCATGGTCTCTGGGGGCTGCTGAAAAACTGTTTTTT. Translated, it gives CASSSWSLGAAEKLFF.

This clone was seen just once. The chain joins TRBV4-3 to TRBJ1-2, with 7 nucleotides matching TRBD1. There are 15 residues in the CDR3. CDR1 is LGHNA and CDR2 is YSLEER in the germline V gene. The J segment lost 8 bases and the V segment lost 4 bases, leaving 13 bases of the junction unmatched. The CDR3 nucleotides read TGCGCCAGCAGCCGAGACGTCCCGACAGGGCCCGGCTACACCTTC. Protein product: CASSRDVPTGPGYTF.

V usage is TRBV24-1 and J usage is TRBJ1-5, with 7 bases that match TRBD1. Germline V lookup: CDR1 KGHDR, CDR2 SFDVKD. J lost 2 bases, V lost 7 bases, and 7 bases had no gene match. The CDR3 extends over 15 amino acids. The CDR3 DNA reads as TGTGCCACCAGCAAGACAGGGATGGGCAATCAGCCCCAGCATTTT. This codes for CATSKTGMGNQPQHF.

This clone occurred once. The J gene is TRBJ2-3, the V gene TRBV7-9, with 7 bases matching TRBD1. Trimming took 5 bases from V and 2 from J; bases not matched to a gene: 4. This CDR3 is 14 amino acids long. Looked up from germline, CDR1 is SEHNR and CDR2 is FQNEAQ (reference sequence). CDR3 sequence (DNA): TGTGCCAGCAGCCTCGGGACAGCCACAGATACGCAGTATTTT. It is translated as CASSLGTATDTQYF.

J is TRBJ1-4 and V is TRBV7-2; TRBD1 matches at 7 bases. Trimming took 6 bases from V and 0 from J; bases not matched to a gene: 7. The CDR3 contains 16 residues. Germline V CDR1 and CDR2: SGHTA, FQGNSA. CDR3 residues: CASRTGRGATNEKLFF. The CDR3 region has the DNA TGTGCCAGCAGGACAGGGCGGGGGGCAACTAATGAAAAACTGTTTTTT.

The chain employs TRBV7-2 and TRBJ2-3; D tentatively reads TRBD1 or TRBD2 (6 bases each). The V gene's germline CDR1 is SGHTA and CDR2 FQGNSA. The germline V and J ends were trimmed by 5 bases and 3 bases, with 24 bases remaining between them. This CDR3 has 18 residues. The CDR3 DNA reads TGTGCCAGCAGCCCATTCCGGCCGGGGGCGGACACTACAGATACGCAGTATTTT. It yields the protein CASSPFRPGADTTDTQYF. Filled out from reference TRBV7-2 and TRBJ2-3, the complete variable domain reads GAGVSQSPSNKVTEKGKDVELRCDPISGHTALYWYRQSLGQGLEFLIYFQGNSAPDKSGLPSDRFSAERTGGSVSTLTIQRTQQEDSAVYLCASSPFRPGADTTDTQYFGPGTRLTVL.

This chain links TRBV7-2 with TRBJ1-5, with D tentatively TRBD1 (5 bases). Germline lookup yields CDR1 SGHTA and CDR2 FQGNSA. Trimming pared 3 bases from V and 6 bases from J, leaving 6 bases between. The CDR3 contains 12 residues. The CDR3 coding sequence is TGTGCCAGCAGCTTTGGGGGTCAGCCCCAGCATTTT. The encoded protein is CASSFGGQPQHF. The whole variable domain, remainder taken from reference TRBV7-2 and TRBJ1-5, is GAGVSQSPSNKVTEKGKDVELRCDPISGHTALYWYRQSLGQGLEFLIYFQGNSAPDKSGLPSDRFSAERTGGSVSTLTIQRTQQEDSAVYLCASSFGGQPQHFGDGTRLSIL.

The chain uses TRBV10-3 and TRBJ1-1, with 9 nucleotides matching TRBD1. With 2 bases clipped from V and 11 bases from J, the junction kept 12 bases outside the gene matches. CDR3 size: 15 residues. CDR1 and CDR2 (germline): ENHRY, SYGVKD. The chain's CDR3 is CAISEARTGEHSAFF. Written as DNA, the CDR3 is TGTGCCATCAGTGAGGCCAGGACAGGGGAACACTCGGCTTTCTTT.

Notes on this clone: Distinct nucleotide sequences in the sample also encode this CDR3. The chain links TRBV20-1 to TRBJ1-3; D remains ambiguous. Trimming stripped 0 bases from V and 4 bases from J, with 1 base between. The germline V gene encodes CDR1 DFQATT and CDR2 SNEGSKA (reference sequence). CDR3 length: 11 residues. CDR3 sequence: CSARDGNTIYF. Written as DNA, the CDR3 is TGCAGTGCTAGAGACGGAAACACCATATATTTT.